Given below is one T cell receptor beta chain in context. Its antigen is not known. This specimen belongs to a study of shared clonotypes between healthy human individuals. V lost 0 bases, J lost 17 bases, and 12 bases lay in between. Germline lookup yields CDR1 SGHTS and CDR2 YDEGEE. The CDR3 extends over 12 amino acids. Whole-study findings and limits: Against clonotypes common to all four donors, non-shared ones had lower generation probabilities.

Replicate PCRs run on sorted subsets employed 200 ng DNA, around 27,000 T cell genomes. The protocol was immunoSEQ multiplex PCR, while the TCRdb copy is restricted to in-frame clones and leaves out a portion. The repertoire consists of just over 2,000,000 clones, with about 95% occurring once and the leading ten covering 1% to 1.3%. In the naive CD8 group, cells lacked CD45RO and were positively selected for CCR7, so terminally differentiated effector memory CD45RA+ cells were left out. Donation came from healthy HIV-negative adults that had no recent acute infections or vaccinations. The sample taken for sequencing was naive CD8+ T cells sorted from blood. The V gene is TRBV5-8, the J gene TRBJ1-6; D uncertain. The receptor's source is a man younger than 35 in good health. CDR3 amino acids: CASSLVPTDIHF. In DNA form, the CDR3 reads TGTGCCAGCAGCTTGGTCCCAACAGATATCCACTTT.